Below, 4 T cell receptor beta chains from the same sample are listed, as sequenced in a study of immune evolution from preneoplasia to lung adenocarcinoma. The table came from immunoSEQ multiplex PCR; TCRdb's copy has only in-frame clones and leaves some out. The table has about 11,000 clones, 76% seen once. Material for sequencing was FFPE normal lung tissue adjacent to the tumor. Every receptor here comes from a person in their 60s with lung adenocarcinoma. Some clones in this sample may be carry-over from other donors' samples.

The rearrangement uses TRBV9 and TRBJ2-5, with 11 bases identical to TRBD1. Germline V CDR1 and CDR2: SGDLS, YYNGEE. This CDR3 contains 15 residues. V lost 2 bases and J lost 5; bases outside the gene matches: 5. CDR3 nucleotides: TGTGCCAGCAGCGTCGGACAGGGGGCAGGGGAGACCCAGTACTTC. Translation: CASSVGQGAGETQYF.

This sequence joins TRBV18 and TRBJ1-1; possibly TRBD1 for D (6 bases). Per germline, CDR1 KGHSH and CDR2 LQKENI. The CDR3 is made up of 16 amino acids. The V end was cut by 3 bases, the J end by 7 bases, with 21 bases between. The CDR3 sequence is CASSPMGGAAPHEAFF. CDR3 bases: TGTGCCAGCTCACCGATGGGGGGGGCCGCCCCGCATGAAGCTTTCTTT. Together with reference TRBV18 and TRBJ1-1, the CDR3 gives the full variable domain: NAGVMQNPRHLVRRRGQEARLRCSPMKGHSHVYWYRQLPEEGLKFMVYLQKENIIDESGMPKERFSAEFPKEGPSILRIQQVVRGDSAAYFCASSPMGGAAPHEAFFGQGTRLTVV.

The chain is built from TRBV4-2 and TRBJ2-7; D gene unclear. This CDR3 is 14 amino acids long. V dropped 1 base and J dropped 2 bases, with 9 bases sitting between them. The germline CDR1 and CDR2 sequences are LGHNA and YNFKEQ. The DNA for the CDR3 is TGTGCCAGCAGCCAAGTAACGGGCCCCTACGAGCAGTACTTC. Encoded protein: CASSQVTGPYEQYF.

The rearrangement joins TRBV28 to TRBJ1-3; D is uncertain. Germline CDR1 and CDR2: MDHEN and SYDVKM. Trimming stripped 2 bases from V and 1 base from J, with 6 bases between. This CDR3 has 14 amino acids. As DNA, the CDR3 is TGTGCCAGCAGTTTAGAATTATCTGGAAACACCATATATTTT. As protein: CASSLELSGNTIYF.